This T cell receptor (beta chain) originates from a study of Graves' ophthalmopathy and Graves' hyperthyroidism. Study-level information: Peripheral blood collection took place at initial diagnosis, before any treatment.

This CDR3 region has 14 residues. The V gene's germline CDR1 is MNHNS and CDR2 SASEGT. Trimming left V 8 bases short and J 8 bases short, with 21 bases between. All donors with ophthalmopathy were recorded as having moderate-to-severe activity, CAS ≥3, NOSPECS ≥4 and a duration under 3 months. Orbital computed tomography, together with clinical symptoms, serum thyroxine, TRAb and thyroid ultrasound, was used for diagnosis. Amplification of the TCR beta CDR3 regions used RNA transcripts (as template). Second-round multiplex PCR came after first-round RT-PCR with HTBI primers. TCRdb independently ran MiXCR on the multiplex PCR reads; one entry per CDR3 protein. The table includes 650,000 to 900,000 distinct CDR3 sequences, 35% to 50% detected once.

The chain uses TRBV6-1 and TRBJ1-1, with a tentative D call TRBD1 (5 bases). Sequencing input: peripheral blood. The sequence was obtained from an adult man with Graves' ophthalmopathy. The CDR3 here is CASGELGPLGEAFF. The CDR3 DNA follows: TGTGCCAGCGGGGAACTGGGACCCCTGGGGGAAGCTTTCTTT.